The rows below give T cell receptor beta chains drawn from one sample of a study of T-cell memory formation after mild COVID-19. TCRdb reprocessed the 5' RACE reads via MiXCR and lists one record per CDR3 protein. The sample carries roughly 250,000 distinct CDR3 sequences, roughly 15% recorded once. Sequenced: PBMCs or a T cell subset sorted from them (not recorded which). These receptors were obtained from a man between 18 and 29 years old who had mild COVID-19 (a few samples of this study predate the infection). Cell type and time point are not known. The CDR3 runs from the conserved cysteine through the conserved F or W. D genes are given only for firm matches. Size values are once, few and many counts, or a class for expanded clones, and some rows have none.

j_gene: TRBJ2-3
d_gene: .
abundance: .
v_gene: TRBV2
CDR3aa: CASTQDVLTDTQYF
CDR3nt: TGTGCCAGCACCCAGGACGTGTTGACAGATACGCAGTATTTT

j_gene: TRBJ1-2
d_gene: TRBD1
abundance: few
v_gene: TRBV7-2
CDR3aa: CASSRDSLYGYTF
CDR3nt: TGTGCCAGCAGCCGGGACAGCCTTTATGGCTACACCTTC

j_gene: TRBJ2-1
d_gene: .
abundance: .
v_gene: TRBV3-1
CDR3aa: CASSPAWGEQFF
CDR3nt: TGTGCCAGCAGCCCAGCATGGGGGGAGCAGTTCTTC

j_gene: TRBJ1-2
d_gene: .
abundance: .
v_gene: TRBV3-1
CDR3aa: CASSRDSNLGYTF
CDR3nt: TGTGCCAGCAGCCGGGACTCGAATTTGGGCTACACCTTC

j_gene: TRBJ1-1
d_gene: .
abundance: many
v_gene: TRBV20-1
CDR3aa: CSARLNTEAFF
CDR3nt: TGCAGTGCTAGACTGAACACTGAAGCTTTCTTT

j_gene: TRBJ2-5
d_gene: TRBD2
abundance: few
v_gene: TRBV3-1
CDR3aa: CASSQDPERGVRETQYF
CDR3nt: TGTGCCAGCAGCCAAGATCCGGAGCGGGGGGTTAGAGAGACCCAGTACTTC

j_gene: TRBJ2-7
d_gene: TRBD1
abundance: many
v_gene: TRBV5-1
CDR3aa: CASSLGQGAHEQYF
CDR3nt: TGCGCCAGCAGCTTGGGGCAGGGGGCCCACGAGCAGTACTTC

j_gene: TRBJ2-5
d_gene: .
abundance: few
v_gene: TRBV5-1
CDR3aa: CASSLDGPQYF
CDR3nt: TGCGCCAGCAGCTTGGATGGTCCCCAGTACTTC

j_gene: TRBJ2-2
d_gene: .
abundance: few
v_gene: TRBV6-2/TRBV6-3
CDR3aa: CASSYSIANTGELFF
CDR3nt: TGTGCCAGCAGTTACTCGATCGCGAACACCGGGGAGCTGTTTTTT

j_gene: TRBJ2-7
d_gene: TRBD2
abundance: few
v_gene: TRBV7-9
CDR3aa: CASSLYLAGLEQYF
CDR3nt: TGTGCCAGCAGCTTATACCTAGCGGGACTCGAGCAGTACTTC

j_gene: TRBJ1-1
d_gene: .
abundance: few
v_gene: TRBV20-1
CDR3aa: CSARVVVGDTEAFF
CDR3nt: TGCAGTGCTAGAGTAGTGGTAGGGGACACTGAAGCTTTCTTT

j_gene: TRBJ2-7
d_gene: .
abundance: few
v_gene: TRBV6-5
CDR3aa: CASSYSRGQYEQYF
CDR3nt: TGTGCCAGCAGTTACTCTCGAGGGCAGTACGAGCAGTACTTC

j_gene: TRBJ1-2
d_gene: .
abundance: .
v_gene: TRBV6-5
CDR3aa: CASSTTRGYGYTF
CDR3nt: TGTGCCAGCAGTACCACTCGGGGCTATGGCTACACCTTC

j_gene: TRBJ2-3
d_gene: .
abundance: .
v_gene: TRBV6-6
CDR3aa: CASSYGTLDTQYF
CDR3nt: TGTGCCAGCAGTTACGGGACGTTGGATACGCAGTATTTT

j_gene: TRBJ2-2
d_gene: TRBD2
abundance: few
v_gene: TRBV4-3
CDR3aa: CASSQERASGPYYHTGELFF
CDR3nt: TGCGCCAGCAGCCAAGAACGAGCTAGCGGACCTTACTATCACACCGGGGAGCTGTTTTTT

j_gene: TRBJ2-7
d_gene: .
abundance: .
v_gene: TRBV6-2/TRBV6-3
CDR3aa: CASSQLRGGEQYF
CDR3nt: TGTGCCAGCAGCCAACTCCGAGGGGGCGAGCAGTACTTC

j_gene: TRBJ1-4
d_gene: .
abundance: few
v_gene: TRBV29-1
CDR3aa: CSAGQGEKLFF
CDR3nt: TGCAGCGCTGGGCAGGGAGAAAAACTGTTTTTT

j_gene: TRBJ1-2
d_gene: .
abundance: few
v_gene: TRBV7-2
CDR3aa: CASSLVENYGYTF
CDR3nt: TGTGCCAGCAGCTTAGTAGAGAACTATGGCTACACCTTC

j_gene: TRBJ1-2
d_gene: .
abundance: .
v_gene: TRBV4-2
CDR3aa: CASSISGGYGYTF
CDR3nt: TGTGCCAGCAGCATTTCGGGTGGCTATGGCTACACCTTC

j_gene: TRBJ2-3
d_gene: .
abundance: many
v_gene: TRBV24-1
CDR3aa: CATSDSGTYDTDTQYF
CDR3nt: TGTGCCACCAGTGATTCCGGGACTTACGACACAGATACGCAGTATTTT

j_gene: TRBJ1-1
d_gene: .
abundance: .
v_gene: TRBV7-2
CDR3aa: CASRPTREAFF
CDR3nt: TGTGCCAGCAGGCCCACTAGGGAAGCTTTCTTT

j_gene: TRBJ1-1
d_gene: .
abundance: many
v_gene: TRBV5-1
CDR3aa: CASSWSTVNTEAFF
CDR3nt: TGCGCCAGCAGCTGGAGTACAGTGAACACTGAAGCTTTCTTT

j_gene: TRBJ2-1
d_gene: TRBD1
abundance: many
v_gene: TRBV12-5
CDR3aa: CASGLARGREQFF
CDR3nt: TGTGCTAGTGGTTTGGCAAGGGGGCGTGAGCAGTTCTTC

j_gene: TRBJ2-3
d_gene: .
abundance: .
v_gene: TRBV5-1
CDR3aa: CDSSSGNQSDTQYF
CDR3nt: TGCGACAGCAGCTCCGGGAACCAATCAGATACGCAGTATTTT

j_gene: TRBJ2-2
d_gene: TRBD1
abundance: .
v_gene: TRBV19
CDR3aa: CASRPTGTGGTGELFF
CDR3nt: TGTGCCAGTAGACCGACCGGGACAGGGGGAACCGGGGAGCTGTTTTTT

j_gene: TRBJ1-5
d_gene: .
abundance: .
v_gene: TRBV3-1
CDR3aa: CASSQGPTTQPQHF
CDR3nt: TGTGCCAGCAGCCAAGGTCCCACGACCCAGCCCCAGCATTTT

j_gene: TRBJ2-6
d_gene: .
abundance: .
v_gene: TRBV29-1
CDR3aa: CSVQGSAGANVLTF
CDR3nt: TGCAGCGTTCAGGGGAGTGCTGGGGCCAACGTCCTGACTTTC

j_gene: TRBJ1-6
d_gene: TRBD1
abundance: .
v_gene: TRBV7-2
CDR3aa: CASSPRQGRNSPLHF
CDR3nt: TGTGCCAGCAGCCCCAGACAGGGTCGGAATTCACCCCTCCACTTT

j_gene: TRBJ2-3
d_gene: TRBD2
abundance: .
v_gene: TRBV19
CDR3aa: CASSVSGTRPDTQYF
CDR3nt: TGTGCCAGTAGTGTTAGCGGGACCCGGCCCGATACGCAGTATTTT

j_gene: TRBJ1-1
d_gene: .
abundance: .
v_gene: TRBV20-1
CDR3aa: CSARGESGTEAFF
CDR3nt: TGCAGTGCCAGGGGAGAGTCGGGAACTGAAGCTTTCTTT

j_gene: TRBJ1-5
d_gene: TRBD1
abundance: few
v_gene: TRBV30
CDR3aa: CAWTRGGNQPQHF
CDR3nt: TGTGCCTGGACCAGGGGGGGGAATCAGCCCCAGCATTTT

j_gene: TRBJ2-7
d_gene: .
abundance: .
v_gene: TRBV7-2
CDR3aa: CASSSDRRGQYF
CDR3nt: TGTGCCAGCAGCTCGGACAGACGAGGACAGTACTTC

j_gene: TRBJ1-1
d_gene: .
abundance: .
v_gene: TRBV5-1
CDR3aa: CASSSGSTSLDTEAFF
CDR3nt: TGCGCCAGCAGCTCAGGGTCTACTTCCCTCGACACTGAAGCTTTCTTT

j_gene: TRBJ2-2
d_gene: .
abundance: .
v_gene: TRBV5-1
CDR3aa: CASSLRQATTGELFF
CDR3nt: TGCGCCAGCAGCTTGCGACAGGCCACCACCGGGGAGCTGTTTTTT

j_gene: TRBJ2-1
d_gene: TRBD2
abundance: .
v_gene: TRBV5-1
CDR3aa: CASSFGISGGYNEQFF
CDR3nt: TGCGCCAGCAGCTTCGGGATAAGCGGGGGGTACAATGAGCAGTTCTTC

j_gene: TRBJ1-2
d_gene: .
abundance: .
v_gene: TRBV12-3/TRBV12-4
CDR3aa: CASSRGGENYGYTF
CDR3nt: TGTGCCAGCAGTCGGGGAGGGGAGAACTATGGCTACACCTTC

j_gene: TRBJ1-5
d_gene: TRBD1
abundance: many
v_gene: TRBV5-6
CDR3aa: CASSLTGGGNQPQHF
CDR3nt: TGTGCCAGCAGTCTTACAGGGGGCGGCAATCAGCCCCAGCATTTT

j_gene: TRBJ2-4
d_gene: .
abundance: few
v_gene: TRBV5-1
CDR3aa: CASSLEEGINIQYF
CDR3nt: TGCGCCAGCAGCCTCGAGGAGGGTATCAACATTCAGTACTTC

j_gene: TRBJ1-5
d_gene: .
abundance: .
v_gene: TRBV6-2/TRBV6-3
CDR3aa: CASSEDRTHQPQHF
CDR3nt: TGTGCCAGCAGTGAGGACAGAACTCATCAGCCCCAGCATTTT

j_gene: TRBJ1-5
d_gene: TRBD1
abundance: many
v_gene: TRBV5-1
CDR3aa: CASSPTGGWEQPQHF
CDR3nt: TGCGCCAGCAGCCCGACAGGGGGCTGGGAACAGCCCCAGCATTTT

j_gene: TRBJ2-7
d_gene: TRBD1
abundance: .
v_gene: TRBV5-6
CDR3aa: CASRETGGKYEQYF
CDR3nt: TGTGCCAGCAGGGAAACAGGGGGCAAGTACGAGCAGTACTTC

j_gene: TRBJ2-7
d_gene: TRBD1
abundance: .
v_gene: TRBV5-5
CDR3aa: CASSPQGAYEQYF
CDR3nt: TGTGCCAGCAGCCCCCAGGGGGCCTACGAGCAGTACTTC

j_gene: TRBJ1-1
d_gene: .
abundance: few
v_gene: TRBV29-1
CDR3aa: CSVYRENTEAFF
CDR3nt: TGCAGCGTTTACAGGGAGAACACTGAAGCTTTCTTT

j_gene: TRBJ2-6
d_gene: .
abundance: .
v_gene: TRBV6-2/TRBV6-3
CDR3aa: CASTPHRTAAVLTF
CDR3nt: TGTGCCAGCACCCCTCACCGGACGGCCGCCGTCCTGACTTTC

j_gene: TRBJ2-1
d_gene: TRBD2
abundance: .
v_gene: TRBV10-3
CDR3aa: CAISESASGGDSYNEQFF
CDR3nt: TGTGCCATCAGTGAGTCCGCTAGCGGGGGGGATTCCTACAATGAGCAGTTCTTC